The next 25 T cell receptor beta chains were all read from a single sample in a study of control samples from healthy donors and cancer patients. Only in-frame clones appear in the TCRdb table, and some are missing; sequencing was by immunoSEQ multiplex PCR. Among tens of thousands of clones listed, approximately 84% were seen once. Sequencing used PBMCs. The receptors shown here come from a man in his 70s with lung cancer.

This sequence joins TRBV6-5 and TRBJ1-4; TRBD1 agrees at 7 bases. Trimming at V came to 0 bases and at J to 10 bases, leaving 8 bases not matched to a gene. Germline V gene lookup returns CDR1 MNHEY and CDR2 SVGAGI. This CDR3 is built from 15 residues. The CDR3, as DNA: TGTGCCAGCAGTTACTCAAGTCAGGGGGTTGTAAAACTGTTTTTT. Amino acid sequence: CASSYSSQGVVKLFF.

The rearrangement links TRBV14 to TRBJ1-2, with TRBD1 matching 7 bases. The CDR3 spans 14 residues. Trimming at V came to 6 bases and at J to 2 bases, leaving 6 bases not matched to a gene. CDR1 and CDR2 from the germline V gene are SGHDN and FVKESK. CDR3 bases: TGTGCCAGCAGACTATCGGGACAGAACTATGGCTACACCTTC. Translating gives CASRLSGQNYGYTF.

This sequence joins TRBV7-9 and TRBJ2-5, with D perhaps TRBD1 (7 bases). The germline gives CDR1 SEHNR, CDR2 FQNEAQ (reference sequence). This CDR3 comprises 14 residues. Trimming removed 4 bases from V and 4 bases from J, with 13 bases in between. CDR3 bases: TGTGCCAGCAGCTCTTACAGGGGAGGAGAGACCCAGTACTTC. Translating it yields CASSSYRGGETQYF. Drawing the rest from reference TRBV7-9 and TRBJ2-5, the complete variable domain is DTGVSQNPRHKITKRGQNVTFRCDPISEHNRLYWYRQTLGQGPEFLTYFQNEAQLEKSRLLSDRFSAERPKGSFSTLEIQRTEQGDSAMYLCASSSYRGGETQYFGPGTRLLVL.

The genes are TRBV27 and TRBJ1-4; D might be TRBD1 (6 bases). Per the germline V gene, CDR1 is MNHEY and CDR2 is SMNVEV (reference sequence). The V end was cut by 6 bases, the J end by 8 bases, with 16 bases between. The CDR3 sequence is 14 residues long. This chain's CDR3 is CASRGAGIYEKLFF. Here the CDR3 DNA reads TGTGCCAGCAGGGGGGCAGGGATTTACGAAAAACTGTTTTTT.

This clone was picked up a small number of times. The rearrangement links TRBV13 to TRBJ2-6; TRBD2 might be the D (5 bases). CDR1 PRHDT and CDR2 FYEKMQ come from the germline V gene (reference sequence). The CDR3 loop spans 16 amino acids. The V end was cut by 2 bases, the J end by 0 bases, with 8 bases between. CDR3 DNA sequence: TGTGCCAGCAGCTTATATCGGGGCTCTGGGGCCAACGTCCTGACTTTC. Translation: CASSLYRGSGANVLTF. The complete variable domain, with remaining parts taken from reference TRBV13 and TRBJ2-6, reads AAGVIQSPRHLIKEKRETATLKCYPIPRHDTVYWYQQGPGQDPQFLISFYEKMQSDKGSIPDRFSAQQFSDYHSELNMSSLELGDSALYFCASSLYRGSGANVLTFGAGSRLTVL.

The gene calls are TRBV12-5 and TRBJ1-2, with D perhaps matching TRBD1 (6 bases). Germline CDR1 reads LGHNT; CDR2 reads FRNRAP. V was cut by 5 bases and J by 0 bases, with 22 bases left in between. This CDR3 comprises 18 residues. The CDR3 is CASGAPGAGVPANYGYTF. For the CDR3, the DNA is TGTGCTAGTGGTGCTCCCGGGGCAGGGGTCCCCGCTAACTATGGCTACACCTTC.

CDR3 coding DNA: TGTGCCAGCTCACCGCCGAATCGGGCTCCCTATGGCTACACCTTC. This codes for CASSPPNRAPYGYTF. The V call is TRBV18, the J call TRBJ1-2; unclear D gene. The CDR3 covers 15 residues. Germline V lookup: CDR1 KGHSH, CDR2 LQKENI. Trimming cost V 3 bases and J 4 bases, with 15 bases left between them.

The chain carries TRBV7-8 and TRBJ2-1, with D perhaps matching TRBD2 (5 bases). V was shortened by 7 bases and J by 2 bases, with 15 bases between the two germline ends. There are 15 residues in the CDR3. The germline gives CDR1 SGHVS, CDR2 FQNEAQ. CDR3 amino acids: CASTNSRATYNEQFF. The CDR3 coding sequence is TGTGCCAGCACCAATTCGCGGGCAACCTACAATGAGCAGTTCTTC.

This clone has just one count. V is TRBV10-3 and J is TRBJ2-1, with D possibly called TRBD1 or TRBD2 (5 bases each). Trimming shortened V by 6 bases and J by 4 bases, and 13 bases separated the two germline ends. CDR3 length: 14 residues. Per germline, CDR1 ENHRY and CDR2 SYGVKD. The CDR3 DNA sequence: TGTGCCATCAGAGGGGATAGCGCGTACAATGAGCAGTTCTTC. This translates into CAIRGDSAYNEQFF.

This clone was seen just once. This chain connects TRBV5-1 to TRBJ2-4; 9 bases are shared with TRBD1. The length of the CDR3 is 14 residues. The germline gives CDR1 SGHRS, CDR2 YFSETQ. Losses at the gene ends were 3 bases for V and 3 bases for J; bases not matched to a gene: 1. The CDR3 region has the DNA TGCGCCAGCAGCTGGACAGGGGACAAAAACATTCAGTACTTC. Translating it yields CASSWTGDKNIQYF.

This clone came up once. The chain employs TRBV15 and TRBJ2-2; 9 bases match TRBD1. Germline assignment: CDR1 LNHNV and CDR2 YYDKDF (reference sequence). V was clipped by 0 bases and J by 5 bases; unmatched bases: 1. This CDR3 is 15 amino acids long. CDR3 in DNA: TGTGCCACCAGCAGAGAGGACAGGGGAACCGGGGAGCTGTTTTTT. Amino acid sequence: CATSREDRGTGELFF.

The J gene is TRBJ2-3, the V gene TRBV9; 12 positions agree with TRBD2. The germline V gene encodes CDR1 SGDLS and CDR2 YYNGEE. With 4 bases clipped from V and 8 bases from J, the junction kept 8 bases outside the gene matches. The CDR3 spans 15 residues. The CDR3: CASSLELAGGGTQYF. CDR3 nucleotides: TGTGCCAGCAGCCTGGAACTAGCGGGGGGAGGTACGCAGTATTTT.

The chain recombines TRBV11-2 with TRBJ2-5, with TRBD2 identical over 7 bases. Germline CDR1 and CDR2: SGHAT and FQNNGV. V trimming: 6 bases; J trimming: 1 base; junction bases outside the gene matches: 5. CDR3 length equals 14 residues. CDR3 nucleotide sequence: TGTGCCAGCAGGCTCGGGGGGTCCCAAGAGACCCAGTACTTC. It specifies CASRLGGSQETQYF. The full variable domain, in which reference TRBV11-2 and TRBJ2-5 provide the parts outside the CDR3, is EAGVAQSPRYKIIEKRQSVAFWCNPISGHATLYWYQQILGQGPKLLIQFQNNGVVDDSQLPKDRFSAERLKGVDSTLKIQPAKLEDSAVYLCASRLGGSQETQYFGPGTRLLVL.

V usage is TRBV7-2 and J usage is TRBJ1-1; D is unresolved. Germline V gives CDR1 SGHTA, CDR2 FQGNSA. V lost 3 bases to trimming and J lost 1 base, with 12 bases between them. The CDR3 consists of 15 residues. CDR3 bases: TGTGCCAGCAGCTTTCGTATTGAGGGGAACACTGAAGCTTTCTTT. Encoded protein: CASSFRIEGNTEAFF. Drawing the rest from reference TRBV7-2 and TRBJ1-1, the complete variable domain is GAGVSQSPSNKVTEKGKDVELRCDPISGHTALYWYRQSLGQGLEFLIYFQGNSAPDKSGLPSDRFSAERTGGSVSTLTIQRTQQEDSAVYLCASSFRIEGNTEAFFGQGTRLTVV.

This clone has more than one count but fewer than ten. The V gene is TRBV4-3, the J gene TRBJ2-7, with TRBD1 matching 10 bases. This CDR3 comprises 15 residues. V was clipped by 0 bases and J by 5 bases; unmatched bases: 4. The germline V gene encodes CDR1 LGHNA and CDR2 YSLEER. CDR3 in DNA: TGCGCCAGCAGCCAAGATCTGACAGGGGGCGACGAGCAGTACTTC. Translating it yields CASSQDLTGGDEQYF.

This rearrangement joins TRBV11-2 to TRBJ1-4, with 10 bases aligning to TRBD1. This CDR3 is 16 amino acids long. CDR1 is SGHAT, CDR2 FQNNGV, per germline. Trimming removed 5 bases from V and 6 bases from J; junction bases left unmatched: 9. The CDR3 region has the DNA TGTGCCAGCAGCCTTCCGACAGGGGGCGCGGATGAAAAACTGTTTTTT. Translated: CASSLPTGGADEKLFF.

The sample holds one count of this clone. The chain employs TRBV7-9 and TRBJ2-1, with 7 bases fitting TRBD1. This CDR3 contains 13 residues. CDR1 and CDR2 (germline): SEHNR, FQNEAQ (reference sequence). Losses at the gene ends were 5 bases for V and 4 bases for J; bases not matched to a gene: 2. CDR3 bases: TGTGCCAGCAGCCCGGGACAGTACAATGAGCAGTTCTTC. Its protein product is CASSPGQYNEQFF.

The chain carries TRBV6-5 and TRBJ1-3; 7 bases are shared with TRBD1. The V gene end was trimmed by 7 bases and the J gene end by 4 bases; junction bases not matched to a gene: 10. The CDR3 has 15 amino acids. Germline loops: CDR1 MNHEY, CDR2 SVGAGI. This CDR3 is CASTRAGTVGNTIYF. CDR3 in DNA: TGTGCCAGCACGCGAGCCGGGACAGTCGGAAACACCATATATTTT.

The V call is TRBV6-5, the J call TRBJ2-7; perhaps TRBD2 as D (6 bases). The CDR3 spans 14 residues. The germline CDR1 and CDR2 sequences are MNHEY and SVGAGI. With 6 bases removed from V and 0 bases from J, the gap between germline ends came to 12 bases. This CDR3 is CASRGGERSYEQYF. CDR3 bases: TGTGCCAGCAGGGGGGGTGAACGCTCCTACGAGCAGTACTTC.

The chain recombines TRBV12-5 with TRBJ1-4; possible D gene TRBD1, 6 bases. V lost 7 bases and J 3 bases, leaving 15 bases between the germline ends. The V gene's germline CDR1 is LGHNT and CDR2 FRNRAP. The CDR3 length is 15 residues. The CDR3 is CASANSGVPNEKLFF. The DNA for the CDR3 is TGTGCTAGTGCCAACTCAGGGGTCCCTAATGAAAAACTGTTTTTT.

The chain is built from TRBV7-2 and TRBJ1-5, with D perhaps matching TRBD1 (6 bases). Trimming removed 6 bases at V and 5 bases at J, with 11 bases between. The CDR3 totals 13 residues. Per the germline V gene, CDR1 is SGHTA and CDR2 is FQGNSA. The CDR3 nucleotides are TGTGCCAGCAGTCTTAACAGGGATCAGCCCCAGCATTTT. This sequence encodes CASSLNRDQPQHF.

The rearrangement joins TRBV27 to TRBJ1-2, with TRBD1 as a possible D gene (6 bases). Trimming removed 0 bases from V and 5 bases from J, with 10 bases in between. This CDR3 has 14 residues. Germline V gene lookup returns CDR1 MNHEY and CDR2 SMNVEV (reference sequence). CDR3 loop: CASSLSGTRYGYTF. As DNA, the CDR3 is TGTGCCAGCAGTTTATCTGGGACACGATATGGCTACACCTTC.

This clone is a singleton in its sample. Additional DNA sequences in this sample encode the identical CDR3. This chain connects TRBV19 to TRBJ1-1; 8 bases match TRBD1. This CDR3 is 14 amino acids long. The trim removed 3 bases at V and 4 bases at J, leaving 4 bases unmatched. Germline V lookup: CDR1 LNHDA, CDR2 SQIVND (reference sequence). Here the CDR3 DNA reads TGTGCCAGTAGTATTGACAGGGGTGGCACTGAAGCTTTCTTT. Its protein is CASSIDRGGTEAFF.

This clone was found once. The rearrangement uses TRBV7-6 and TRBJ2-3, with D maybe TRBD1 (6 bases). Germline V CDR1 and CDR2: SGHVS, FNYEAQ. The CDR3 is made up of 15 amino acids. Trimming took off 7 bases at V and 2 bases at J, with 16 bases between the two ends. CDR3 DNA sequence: TGTGCCAGCAAACTGGGGGCTAGCTCCACAGATACGCAGTATTTT. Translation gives CASKLGASSTDTQYF.

Written as DNA, the CDR3 is TGCGCCAGCAGCCAGTTCGCCCCACGACAGGGAGTAACTGGAAACACCATATATTTT. The encoded protein is CASSQFAPRQGVTGNTIYF. J is TRBJ1-3 and V is TRBV4-3, with 7 positions matching TRBD1. The CDR3 is 19 residues long. Germline loops: CDR1 LGHNA, CDR2 YSLEER. J lost 2 bases, V lost 3 bases, and 16 bases had no gene match.